The present TCR beta chain was sequenced within a study of T cell responses to AZD1222 COVID-19 vaccine. Study results and caveats: No repertoire was sampled before or during the peak T cell response, only after it. A mostly white British donor set with more females was recruited, and clonal diversity was possibly underestimated. Only a handful of AZD1222 recipients, about six in all, had baseline seropositivity. Once two AZD1222 doses were given, Spike-specific TCR breadth and depth went up.

Assay used: immunoSEQ multiplex PCR; TCRdb lists only in-frame clones, some missing. This table has 150,000 to 200,000 clones, approximately 93% appearing once. As regards this clone: The antigen is undetermined.

This receptor was identified in an adult in good health. This specimen was peripheral blood, taken on day 0 of AZD1222 vaccination.

This CDR3 is CASSLAGSDTEAFF. In nucleotides, the CDR3 is TGCGCCAGCAGCTTGGCCGGGAGTGACACTGAAGCTTTCTTT. The V and J genes are TRBV5-1 and TRBJ1-1; D is unclear. Trimming stripped 0 bases from V and 3 bases from J, with 9 bases between. CDR1 and CDR2 from the germline V gene are SGHRS and YFSETQ. There are 14 residues in the CDR3. Based on the CDR3 plus reference TRBV5-1 and TRBJ1-1, the full variable domain is KAGVTQTPRYLIKTRGQQVTLSCSPISGHRSVSWYQQTPGQGLQFLFEYFSETQRNKGNFPGRFSGRQFSNSRSEMNVSTLELGDSALYLCASSLAGSDTEAFFGQGTRLTVV.